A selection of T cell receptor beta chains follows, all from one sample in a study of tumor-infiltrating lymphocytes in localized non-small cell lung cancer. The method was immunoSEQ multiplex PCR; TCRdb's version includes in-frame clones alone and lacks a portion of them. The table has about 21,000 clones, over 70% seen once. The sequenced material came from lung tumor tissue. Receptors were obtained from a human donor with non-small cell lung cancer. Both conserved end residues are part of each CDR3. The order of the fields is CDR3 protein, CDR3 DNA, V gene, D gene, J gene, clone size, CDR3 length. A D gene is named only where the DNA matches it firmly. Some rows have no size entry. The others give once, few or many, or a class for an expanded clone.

CDR3: CANSLGGGKSTDTQYF
DNA: TGCGCCAACAGCTTGGGGGGCGGGAAATCCACAGATACGCAGTATTTT
V: TRBV5-1
D: -
J: TRBJ2-3
size: -
length: 16

CDR3: CSATTGDTQYF
DNA: TGCAGTGCCACTACAGGGGACACGCAGTATTTT
V: TRBV20-1
D: TRBD1
J: TRBJ2-3
size: -
length: 11

CDR3: CAWSGTGTQYF
DNA: TGTGCCTGGAGTGGAACCGGTACGCAGTATTTT
V: TRBV30
D: -
J: TRBJ2-3
size: -
length: 11

CDR3: CASSPPQDPGSYEQYF
DNA: TGTGCCAGCTCACCTCCCCAGGATCCGGGGAGCTACGAGCAGTACTTC
V: TRBV18
D: -
J: TRBJ2-7
size: -
length: 16

CDR3: CASSFRGWELFF
DNA: TGTGCCAGCAGCTTTCGGGGATGGGAGCTGTTTTTT
V: TRBV7-2
D: -
J: TRBJ2-2
size: once
length: 12

CDR3: CASSDTYEQYF
DNA: TGTGCCAGTAGTGACACCTACGAGCAGTACTTC
V: TRBV19
D: -
J: TRBJ2-7
size: -
length: 11

CDR3: CASTLPSMNTEAFF
DNA: TGTGCCAGCACTCTACCATCTATGAACACTGAAGCTTTCTTT
V: TRBV6-6
D: -
J: TRBJ1-1
size: -
length: 14

CDR3: CASSLDSGNTIYF
DNA: TGTGCCAGCAGCTTGGATTCTGGAAACACCATATATTTT
V: TRBV7-2
D: -
J: TRBJ1-3
size: -
length: 13

CDR3: CASRKLAGNHNEQFF
DNA: TGTGCCAGCAGGAAACTAGCGGGAAATCACAATGAGCAGTTCTTC
V: TRBV2
D: TRBD2
J: TRBJ2-1
size: -
length: 15

CDR3: CASTRTGGISDTQYF
DNA: TGCGCCAGCACGAGGACAGGGGGCATTTCAGATACGCAGTATTTT
V: TRBV5-1
D: TRBD1
J: TRBJ2-3
size: once
length: 15

CDR3: CASSWGQDPYNEQFF
DNA: TGTGCCAGCAGCTGGGGACAGGACCCTTACAATGAGCAGTTCTTC
V: TRBV5-8
D: TRBD1
J: TRBJ2-1
size: once
length: 15

CDR3: CASSLGSGTYGYTF
DNA: TGTGCCAGCAGCTTGGGTTCAGGGACCTATGGCTACACCTTC
V: TRBV5-6
D: -
J: TRBJ1-2
size: -
length: 14

CDR3: CASSSGQPNYGYTF
DNA: TGTGCCAGCAGTTCCGGACAGCCTAACTATGGCTACACCTTC
V: TRBV2
D: -
J: TRBJ1-2
size: -
length: 14

CDR3: CASSLLGLGETQYF
DNA: TGCGCCAGCAGTTTGTTAGGGTTAGGCGAGACCCAGTACTTC
V: TRBV5-1
D: -
J: TRBJ2-5
size: -
length: 14

CDR3: CASSQVAGSTDTQYF
DNA: TGTGCCAGCAGCCAAGTTGCGGGGAGCACAGATACGCAGTATTTT
V: TRBV14
D: -
J: TRBJ2-3
size: -
length: 15

CDR3: CASSPDREGQYF
DNA: TGCGCCAGCAGCCCGGACAGGGAGGGCCAGTACTTC
V: TRBV10-1
D: -
J: TRBJ2-5
size: -
length: 12

CDR3: CASSLVGGGETQYF
DNA: TGTGCCAGCAGCTTAGTAGGGGGAGGAGAGACCCAGTACTTC
V: TRBV7-2
D: -
J: TRBJ2-5
size: few
length: 14

CDR3: CASSPQREKLFF
DNA: TGTGCCAGCAGCCCGCAGCGGGAAAAACTGTTTTTT
V: TRBV11-2
D: -
J: TRBJ1-4
size: -
length: 12

CDR3: CASKAGGNTEAFF
DNA: TGCGCCAGCAAGGCAGGGGGGAACACTGAAGCTTTCTTT
V: TRBV10-1
D: TRBD1
J: TRBJ1-1
size: -
length: 13

CDR3: CASRRSLAGGNNEQFF
DNA: TGTGCCAGCAGACGATCACTAGCGGGAGGAAACAATGAGCAGTTCTTC
V: TRBV7-2
D: TRBD2
J: TRBJ2-1
size: -
length: 16

CDR3: CASSFRGTSSYNEQFF
DNA: TGTGCCAGCAGCTTTCGCGGAACGAGCTCCTACAATGAGCAGTTCTTC
V: TRBV7-8
D: -
J: TRBJ2-1
size: -
length: 16

CDR3: CASSVVGQGGLNIQYF
DNA: TGTGCCAGCAGCGTTGTAGGGCAGGGAGGACTGAACATTCAGTACTTC
V: TRBV14
D: -
J: TRBJ2-4
size: -
length: 16

CDR3: CASSLVGREEQPQHF
DNA: TGTGCCAGCAGCTTGGTCGGGAGGGAGGAGCAGCCCCAGCATTTT
V: TRBV5-6
D: -
J: TRBJ1-5
size: -
length: 15

CDR3: CASSLAAGGRFDNEQFF
DNA: TGCGCCAGCAGCTTGGCCGCGGGCGGGAGGTTTGACAATGAGCAGTTCTTC
V: TRBV5-1
D: TRBD2
J: TRBJ2-1
size: -
length: 17

CDR3: CASSQGARGGYEQYF
DNA: TGCGCCAGCAGCCAAGGGGCGCGCGGGGGGTACGAGCAGTACTTC
V: TRBV4-3
D: TRBD2
J: TRBJ2-7
size: -
length: 15

CDR3: CASGLLIGESSYEQYF
DNA: TGTGCCAGCGGCCTTCTCATAGGGGAGAGCTCCTACGAGCAGTACTTC
V: TRBV28
D: -
J: TRBJ2-7
size: few
length: 16

CDR3: CASSVEGHPHQPQHF
DNA: TGTGCCAGCAGCGTAGAGGGACACCCTCATCAGCCCCAGCATTTT
V: TRBV9
D: -
J: TRBJ1-5
size: -
length: 15

CDR3: CASFQGQGASNYGYTF
DNA: TGTGCCAGCTTCCAAGGACAGGGGGCGTCTAACTATGGCTACACCTTC
V: TRBV18
D: TRBD1
J: TRBJ1-2
size: -
length: 16

CDR3: CASSRLAGAGDTQYF
DNA: TGTGCCAGTAGTCGGCTAGCGGGAGCGGGAGATACGCAGTATTTT
V: TRBV19
D: TRBD2
J: TRBJ2-3
size: -
length: 15

CDR3: CSVEQGADNYGYTF
DNA: TGCAGCGTGGAACAGGGGGCGGATAACTATGGCTACACCTTC
V: TRBV29-1
D: TRBD1
J: TRBJ1-2
size: -
length: 14

CDR3: CASSIRGALGPGELFF
DNA: TGTGCCAGCAGCATCAGAGGAGCGTTGGGGCCCGGGGAGCTGTTTTTT
V: TRBV7-8
D: -
J: TRBJ2-2
size: -
length: 16

CDR3: CSWRGGQGYAEAFF
DNA: TGCAGTTGGAGGGGTGGACAGGGGTATGCTGAAGCTTTCTTT
V: TRBV29-1
D: TRBD1
J: TRBJ1-1
size: -
length: 14

CDR3: CASSGRGAGETQYF
DNA: TGTGCCAGCAGCGGTCGGGGCGCCGGAGAGACCCAGTACTTC
V: TRBV4-2
D: -
J: TRBJ2-5
size: -
length: 14

CDR3: CSVGIDEQFF
DNA: TGCAGCGTTGGGATCGATGAGCAGTTCTTC
V: TRBV29-1
D: -
J: TRBJ2-1
size: -
length: 10

CDR3: CAWSSGRVDTQYF
DNA: TGTGCCTGGAGTAGTGGGAGGGTAGATACGCAGTATTTT
V: TRBV30
D: TRBD2
J: TRBJ2-3
size: -
length: 13

CDR3: CASSQVSAGSNYGYTF
DNA: TGTGCCAGCAGCCAAGTTTCTGCAGGGTCTAACTATGGCTACACCTTC
V: TRBV4-2
D: -
J: TRBJ1-2
size: -
length: 16

CDR3: CASSLVQGGFGELFF
DNA: TGTGCCAGCAGCTTAGTGCAAGGGGGCTTCGGGGAGCTGTTTTTT
V: TRBV7-9
D: TRBD1
J: TRBJ2-2
size: -
length: 15

CDR3: CASSYQGLAGGYNEQFF
DNA: TGCGCCAGCAGCTACCAGGGACTAGCGGGAGGGTACAATGAGCAGTTCTTC
V: TRBV5-1
D: TRBD2
J: TRBJ2-1
size: -
length: 17